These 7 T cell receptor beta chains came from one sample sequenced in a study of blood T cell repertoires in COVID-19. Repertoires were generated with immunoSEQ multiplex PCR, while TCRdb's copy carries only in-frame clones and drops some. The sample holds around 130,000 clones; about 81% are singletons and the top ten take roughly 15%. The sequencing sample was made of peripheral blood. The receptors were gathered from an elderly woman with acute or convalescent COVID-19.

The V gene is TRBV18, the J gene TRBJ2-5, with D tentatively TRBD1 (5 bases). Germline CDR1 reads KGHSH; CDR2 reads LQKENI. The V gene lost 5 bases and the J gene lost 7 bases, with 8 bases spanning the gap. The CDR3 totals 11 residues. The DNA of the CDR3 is TGTGCCAGCTCAGCAACAGGGACCCAGTACTTC. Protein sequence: CASSATGTQYF.

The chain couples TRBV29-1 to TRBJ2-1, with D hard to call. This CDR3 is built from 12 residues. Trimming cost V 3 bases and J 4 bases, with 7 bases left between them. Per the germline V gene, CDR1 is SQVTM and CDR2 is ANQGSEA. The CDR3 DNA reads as TGCAGCGTTGAGGCTAGATACAATGAGCAGTTCTTC. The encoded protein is CSVEARYNEQFF.

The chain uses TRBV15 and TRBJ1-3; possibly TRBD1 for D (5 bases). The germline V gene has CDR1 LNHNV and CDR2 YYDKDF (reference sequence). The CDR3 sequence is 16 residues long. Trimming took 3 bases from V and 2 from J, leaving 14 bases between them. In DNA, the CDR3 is TGTGCCACCAGCAGGGGGGAGGGGACTGCTGGAAACACCATATATTTT. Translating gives CATSRGEGTAGNTIYF. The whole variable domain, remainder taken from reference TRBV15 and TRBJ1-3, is DAMVIQNPRYQVTQFGKPVTLSCSQTLNHNVMYWYQQKSSQAPKLLFHYYDKDFNNEADTPDNFQSRRPNTSFCFLDIRSPGLGDTAMYLCATSRGEGTAGNTIYFGEGSWLTVV.

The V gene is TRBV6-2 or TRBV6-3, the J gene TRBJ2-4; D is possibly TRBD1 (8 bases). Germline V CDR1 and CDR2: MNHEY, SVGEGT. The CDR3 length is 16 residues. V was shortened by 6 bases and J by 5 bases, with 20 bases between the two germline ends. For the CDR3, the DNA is TGTGCCAGCAGATACCGCATCACAGGGGGGGAAAACATTCAGTACTTC. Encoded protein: CASRYRITGGENIQYF.

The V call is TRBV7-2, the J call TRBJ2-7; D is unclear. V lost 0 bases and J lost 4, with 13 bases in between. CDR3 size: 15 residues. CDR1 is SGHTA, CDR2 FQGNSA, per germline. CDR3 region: CASSLAFTSRYEQYF. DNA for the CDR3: TGTGCCAGCAGCTTAGCTTTTACTTCTCGATACGAGCAGTACTTC. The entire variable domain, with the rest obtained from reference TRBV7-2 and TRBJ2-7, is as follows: GAGVSQSPSNKVTEKGKDVELRCDPISGHTALYWYRQSLGQGLEFLIYFQGNSAPDKSGLPSDRFSAERTGGSVSTLTIQRTQQEDSAVYLCASSLAFTSRYEQYFGPGTRLTVT.

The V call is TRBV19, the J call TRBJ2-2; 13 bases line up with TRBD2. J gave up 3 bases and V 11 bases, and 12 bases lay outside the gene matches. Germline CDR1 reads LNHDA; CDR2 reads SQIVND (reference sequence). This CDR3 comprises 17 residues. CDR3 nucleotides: TGTGCCGCAGGGGGGGGACTAGCGGGAACGGACACCGGGGAGCTGTTTTTT. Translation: CAAGGGLAGTDTGELFF. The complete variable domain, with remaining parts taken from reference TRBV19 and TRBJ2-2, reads DGGITQSPKYLFRKEGQNVTLSCEQNLNHDAMYWYRQDPGQGLRLIYYSQIVNDFQKGDIAEGYSVSREKKESFPLTVTSAQKNPTAFYLCAAGGGLAGTDTGELFFGEGSRLTVL.

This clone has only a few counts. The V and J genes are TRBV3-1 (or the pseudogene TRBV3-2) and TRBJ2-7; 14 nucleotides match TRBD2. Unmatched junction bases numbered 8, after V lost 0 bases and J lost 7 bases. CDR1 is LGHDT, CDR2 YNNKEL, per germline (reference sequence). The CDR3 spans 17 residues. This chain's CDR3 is CASSQDPTGTSGREQYF. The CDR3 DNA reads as TGTGCCAGCAGCCAAGACCCCACCGGGACTAGCGGGAGAGAGCAGTACTTC.